Sequencing of this TCR beta chain was carried out in a study of cytomegalovirus exposure and HLA in healthy donors. This clone was recorded only once. Its antigen is currently unknown. The PCR made use of 60 Vbeta and 13 Jbeta primers. The protocol was immunoSEQ multiplex PCR, while the TCRdb copy is restricted to in-frame clones and leaves out a portion. This sample has some 140,000 clones, with 76% found just once. General study findings and limits: More clonal expansion characterized HLA-associated TCR beta chains than equally common others in a later analysis. The CMV antigen specificity of a few CMV-associated chains was confirmed through in vitro analysis. A later analysis reportedly found that, within productive TCRs, an Asian-associated ancestry cluster had fewer N-insertions than the mean observed across the roughly 610 donors. Earlier analysis looked at TCR beta V segments, and most were productive about 90% or about 30% of the time.

This receptor was taken from a man aged 35 to 55 in good health and CMV-seronegative. Sample: PBMCs.

The CDR3 protein is CARSIQGAEQPQHF. DNA of the CDR3: TGTGCCAGAAGTATACAGGGGGCCGAACAGCCCCAGCATTTT. The rearrangement uses TRBV5-3 and TRBJ1-5, with TRBD1 matching over 9 bases. TRBV5-3 carries the ORF label, with uncertain function. The trim removed 5 bases at V and 7 bases at J, leaving 7 bases unmatched. The CDR3 covers 14 residues.